The 3 T cell receptor beta chains presented below share a single source sample, sequenced in a study of response to subunit inactivated influenza vaccine. TCRdb recomputed calls from the RT-PCR reads with MiXCR, one row per CDR3 protein. The data contain about 500,000 distinct CDR3 sequences, about 17% of them singletons. The sequenced sample was CD4+ T cells sorted from PBMCs, obtained about 23 months after vaccination. Receptors were obtained from a man between 50 and 75 years old who received an inactivated influenza vaccine.

The chain has TRBV7-2 and TRBJ2-2, with a possible D match to TRBD1 (6 bases). The CDR3 has 15 residues. V lost 2 bases and J 3 bases, leaving 10 bases between the germline ends. CDR1 and CDR2 (germline): SGHTA, FQGNSA. The CDR3 protein is CASSLKQGYTGELFF. As DNA, the CDR3 is TGTGCCAGCAGCTTAAAACAGGGCTACACCGGGGAGCTGTTTTTT.

This clonotype was observed a handful of times. The chain is built from TRBV7-9 and TRBJ2-7; D not certain. Germline V gene sequence: CDR1 SEHNR, CDR2 FQNEAQ (reference sequence). V was clipped by 1 base and J by 3 bases, with 13 bases between them. The CDR3 runs to 15 residues. The chain's CDR3 is CASSLDRSLSYEQYF. The CDR3 DNA follows: TGTGCCAGCAGCTTAGACCGTAGCCTGAGCTACGAGCAGTACTTC.

This clonotype was counted at least ten times. The gene calls are TRBV5-6 and TRBJ1-5; 8 nucleotides line up with TRBD1. This CDR3 region has 15 residues. CDR1 is SGHDT, CDR2 YYEEEE, per germline. J gave up 6 bases and V 0 bases, and 5 bases lay outside the gene matches. This chain's CDR3 is CASSLGQGASQPQHF. DNA for the CDR3: TGTGCCAGCAGCTTGGGGCAGGGGGCCTCTCAGCCCCAGCATTTT.